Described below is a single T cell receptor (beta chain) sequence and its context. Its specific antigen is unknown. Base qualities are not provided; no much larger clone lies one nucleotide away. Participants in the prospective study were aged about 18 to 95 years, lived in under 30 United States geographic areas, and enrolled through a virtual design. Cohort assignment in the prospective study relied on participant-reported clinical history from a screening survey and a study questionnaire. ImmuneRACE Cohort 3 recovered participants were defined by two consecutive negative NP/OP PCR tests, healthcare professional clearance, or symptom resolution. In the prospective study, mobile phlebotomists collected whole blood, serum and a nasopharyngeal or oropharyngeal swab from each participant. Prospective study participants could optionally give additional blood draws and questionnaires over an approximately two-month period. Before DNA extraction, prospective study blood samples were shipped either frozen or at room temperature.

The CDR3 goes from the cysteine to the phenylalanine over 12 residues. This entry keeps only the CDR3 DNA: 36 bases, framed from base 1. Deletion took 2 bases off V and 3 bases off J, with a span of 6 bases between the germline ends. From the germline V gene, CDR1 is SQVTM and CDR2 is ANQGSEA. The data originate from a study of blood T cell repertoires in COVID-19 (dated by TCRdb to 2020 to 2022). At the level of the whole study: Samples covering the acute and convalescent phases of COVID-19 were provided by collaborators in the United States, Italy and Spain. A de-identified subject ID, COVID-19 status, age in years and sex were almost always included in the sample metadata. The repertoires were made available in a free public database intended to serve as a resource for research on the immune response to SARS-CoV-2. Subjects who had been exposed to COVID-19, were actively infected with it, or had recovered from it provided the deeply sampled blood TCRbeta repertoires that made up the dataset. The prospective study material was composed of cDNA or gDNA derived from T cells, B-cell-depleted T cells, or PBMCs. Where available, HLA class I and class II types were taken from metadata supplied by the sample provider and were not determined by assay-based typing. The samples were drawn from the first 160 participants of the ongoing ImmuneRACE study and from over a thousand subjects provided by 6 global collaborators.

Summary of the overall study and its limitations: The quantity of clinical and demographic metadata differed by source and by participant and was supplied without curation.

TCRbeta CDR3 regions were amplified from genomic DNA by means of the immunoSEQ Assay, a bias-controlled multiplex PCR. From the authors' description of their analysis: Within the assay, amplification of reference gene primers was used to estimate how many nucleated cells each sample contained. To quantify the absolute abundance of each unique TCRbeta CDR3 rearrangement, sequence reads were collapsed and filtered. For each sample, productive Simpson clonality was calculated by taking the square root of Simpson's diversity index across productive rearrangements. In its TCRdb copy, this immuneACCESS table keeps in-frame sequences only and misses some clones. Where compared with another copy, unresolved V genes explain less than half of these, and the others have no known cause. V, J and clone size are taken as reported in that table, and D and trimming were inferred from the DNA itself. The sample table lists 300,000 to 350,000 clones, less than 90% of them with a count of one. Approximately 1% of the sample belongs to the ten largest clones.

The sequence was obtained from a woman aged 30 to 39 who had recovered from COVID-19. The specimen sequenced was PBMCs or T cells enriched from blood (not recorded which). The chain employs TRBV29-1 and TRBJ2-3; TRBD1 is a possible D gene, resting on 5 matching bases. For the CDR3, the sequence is CSVESGTDTQYF. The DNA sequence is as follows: TGCAGCGTTGAATCAGGGACAGATACGCAGTATTTT.